A single sample is the source of the 27 T cell receptor beta chains below, sequenced in a study of shared clonotypes between healthy human individuals. Using immunoSEQ multiplex PCR, the repertoire was profiled, and TCRdb retains in-frame clones only, with some absent. The sample holds around 500,000 clones, 65% to 85% seen once. Material for sequencing was PBMCs. These receptors were taken from a woman aged 40 to 49 in good health. Some clones in this sample may be carry-over from other donors' samples.

The V and J genes are TRBV29-1 and TRBJ2-7; D perhaps matches TRBD1 (6 bases). Germline CDR1 reads SQVTM; CDR2 reads ANQGSEA. Trimming left V 7 bases short and J 2 bases short, with 12 bases between. The CDR3 is 12 residues long. This chain's CDR3 is CSATRDTYEQYF. The CDR3 region has the DNA TGCAGCGCCACCCGGGACACCTACGAGCAGTACTTC.

This sequence joins TRBV19 and TRBJ2-5; 8 bases match TRBD1. The germline CDR1 and CDR2 sequences are LNHDA and SQIVND (reference sequence). The V gene end was trimmed by 5 bases and the J gene end by 6 bases; junction bases not matched to a gene: 11. This CDR3 spans 15 amino acids. Here the CDR3 reads CASSSALGQGKTQYF. CDR3 sequence (DNA): TGTGCCAGTAGTTCCGCCCTAGGACAGGGAAAGACCCAGTACTTC.

The rearrangement links TRBV28 to TRBJ2-4; 8 bases line up with TRBD2. CDR1 and CDR2 (germline): MDHEN, SYDVKM. Unmatched junction bases numbered 13, after V lost 4 bases and J lost 8 bases. The CDR3 length is 16 residues. The CDR3 loop is CASSSTGGLGWDIQYF. The CDR3 coding sequence is TGTGCCAGCAGTTCAACCGGGGGACTAGGCTGGGACATTCAGTACTTC.

The genes are TRBV4-3 and TRBJ1-2; D is perhaps TRBD1 (5 bases). Germline CDR1 reads LGHNA; CDR2 reads YSLEER. The CDR3 runs to 15 residues. V dropped 0 bases and J dropped 3 bases, with 11 bases sitting between them. The DNA of the CDR3 is TGCGCCAGCAGCCAAGACCGGGACTCTTACTATGGCTACACCTTC. Translation: CASSQDRDSYYGYTF.

There are a few counts of this clone. This sequence is one base from a far larger clone and is likely a read error. This CDR3 is also generated by other DNA sequences in the sample. This chain uses TRBV6-1 with TRBJ2-4, with 10 bases matching TRBD2. The CDR3 is 15 amino acids. Germline V gene data show CDR1 as MNHNS and CDR2 as SASEGT. V lost 4 bases to trimming and J lost 6 bases; unmatched junction nucleotides: 6. The CDR3 bases are TGTGCCAGCAGTGTGATAGCGGGGGGAGTAAACATTCAGTACTTC. This codes for CASSVIAGGVNIQYF.

V gene TRBV7-3 combines with J gene TRBJ2-7; TRBD2 agrees at 12 bases. Looked up from germline, CDR1 is SGHTA and CDR2 is FQGTGA. The CDR3 is 14 amino acids. V trimming: 6 bases; J trimming: 12 bases; junction bases outside the gene matches: 12. CDR3 in amino acids: CASSWTGLAGNLYF. In nucleotides, the CDR3 is TGTGCCAGCAGTTGGACGGGACTAGCGGGCAACTTGTACTTC.

The chain joins TRBV5-1 to TRBJ2-4; 7 positions agree with TRBD1. This CDR3 has 14 amino acids. Germline V gene sequence: CDR1 SGHRS, CDR2 YFSETQ. J lost 6 bases, V lost 2 bases, and 5 bases had no gene match. Here the CDR3 DNA reads TGCGCCAGCAGCTTAGACAGGGAAGCAAACATTCAGTACTTC. It yields the protein CASSLDREANIQYF. The complete variable domain, with remaining parts taken from reference TRBV5-1 and TRBJ2-4, reads KAGVTQTPRYLIKTRGQQVTLSCSPISGHRSVSWYQQTPGQGLQFLFEYFSETQRNKGNFPGRFSGRQFSNSRSEMNVSTLELGDSALYLCASSLDREANIQYFGAGTRLSVL.

The chain carries TRBV5-1 and TRBJ2-7, with TRBD2 matching 9 bases. After removal of 0 bases from V and 6 bases from J, the junction contained 7 bases not matched to a gene. Germline V lookup: CDR1 SGHRS, CDR2 YFSETQ. The CDR3 spans 15 residues. CDR3 sequence reads: CASSLVLAGNGEQYF. Written as DNA, the CDR3 is TGCGCCAGCAGCTTGGTTCTAGCGGGAAACGGCGAGCAGTACTTC.

This clone was counted a few times. The chain is built from TRBV7-3 and TRBJ2-1, with D possibly TRBD2 on 5 matching bases. Germline-derived CDR1 and CDR2 are SGHTA and FQGTGA. The CDR3 loop spans 15 amino acids. V was trimmed by 0 bases and J by 6 bases, leaving 12 bases between them. The CDR3 loop reads CASSLTGDSFNEQFF. CDR3 coding DNA: TGTGCCAGCAGCTTAACGGGAGATAGTTTCAATGAGCAGTTCTTC.

This clone was picked up a small number of times. This chain connects TRBV19 to TRBJ2-5; 14 nucleotides match TRBD2. The end of the DNA is better explained by TRBJ2-7, so the J call may be wrong. CDR1 is LNHDA, CDR2 SQIVND, per germline (reference sequence). The CDR3 has 15 residues. CDR3 protein: CASSIPGLAGAEQYF. The CDR3 DNA reads TGTGCCAGTAGTATCCCGGGACTAGCGGGAGCCGAGCAGTACTTC.

This clone occurred a few times. The chain has TRBV5-1 and TRBJ2-5; TRBD2 aligns across 8 bases. Germline loops: CDR1 SGHRS, CDR2 YFSETQ. The CDR3 runs 14 residues. V shed 5 bases and J 4 bases; nucleotides not matched to a gene: 7. The DNA for the CDR3 is TGCGCCAGCAGGTCCACTAGCGGTGTAGAGACCCAGTACTTC. It yields the protein CASRSTSGVETQYF.

This sequence joins TRBV27 and TRBJ2-7; TRBD2 is a possible D gene (6 bases). Germline values: CDR1 MNHEY, CDR2 SMNVEV (reference sequence). The CDR3 runs to 12 residues. Trimming removed 8 bases at V and 3 bases at J, with 11 bases between. CDR3 in DNA: TGTGCCAGCGGGGGACTTAACTACGAGCAGTACTTC. Its protein product is CASGGLNYEQYF.

The count of this clone is one. V usage is TRBV4-3 and J usage is TRBJ1-2, with D unclear. CDR3 size: 13 residues. Germline V gene lookup returns CDR1 LGHNA and CDR2 YSLEER. Trimming shortened V by 1 base and J by 4 bases, and 7 bases separated the two germline ends. The CDR3 DNA is TGCGCCAGCAGCCAAGCCGGGAGCTATGGCTACACCTTC. Translating gives CASSQAGSYGYTF.

On this clone itself: Other nucleotide sequences from this sample produce the same CDR3. This rearrangement joins TRBV7-6 to TRBJ2-5; no definite D call. The germline V and J ends were trimmed by 5 bases and 4 bases, with 8 bases remaining between them. The CDR3 covers 12 residues. The germline gives CDR1 SGHVS, CDR2 FNYEAQ. CDR3 protein: CASSPQRETQYF. The CDR3 DNA is TGTGCCAGCAGCCCCCAGAGAGAGACCCAGTACTTC.

V gene TRBV7-2 combines with J gene TRBJ2-7; possibly TRBD2 for D (5 bases). Germline CDR1 reads SGHTA; CDR2 reads FQGNSA. V was pared by 1 base and J by 3 bases, with 13 bases between. The CDR3 spans 15 residues. As DNA, the CDR3 is TGTGCCAGCAGCTTAGATAGCGATCGAGGCTACGAGCAGTACTTC. Amino acids: CASSLDSDRGYEQYF.

This clone appeared a single time. This likely came from a read error, as a far larger clone is one base away. V usage is TRBV7-2 and J usage is TRBJ2-7; D remains unclear. The CDR3 has 14 amino acids. Germline V gives CDR1 SGHTA, CDR2 FQGNSA. CDR3 coding DNA: TGTGCCAGCAGCTTAGCAGGGTTCTCCTACGAGCTGTACTTC. Translation gives CASSLAGFSYELYF.

The genes are TRBV11-2 and TRBJ1-2; tentatively, D is TRBD1 (5 bases). The length of the CDR3 is 13 residues. Germline-derived CDR1 and CDR2 are SGHAT and FQNNGV. Between the trimmed V and J ends, which lost 4 bases and 4 bases, there was a span of 10 bases. DNA of the CDR3: TGTGCCAGCAGCTCGGGACTTAGCTATGGCTACACCTTC. This gives the protein CASSSGLSYGYTF.

This rearrangement joins TRBV19 to TRBJ1-2, with D perhaps TRBD1 (5 bases). CDR1 and CDR2 (germline): LNHDA, SQIVND (reference sequence). The CDR3 runs 13 residues. Deletions cut 3 bases from V and 9 bases from J, with 14 bases between. The CDR3 sequence: CASSIDGGVRYTF. The CDR3 DNA is TGTGCCAGTAGTATCGACGGAGGGGTCCGCTACACCTTC. The entire variable domain, with the rest obtained from reference TRBV19 and TRBJ1-2, is as follows: DGGITQSPKYLFRKEGQNVTLSCEQNLNHDAMYWYRQDPGQGLRLIYYSQIVNDFQKGDIAEGYSVSREKKESFPLTVTSAQKNPTAFYLCASSIDGGVRYTFGSGTRLTVV.

This clone came up once. The likely explanation is a read error, given a far larger clone one base away. The V and J genes are TRBV4-2 and TRBJ1-5; 9 positions match TRBD1. Germline V CDR1 and CDR2: LGHNA, YNFKEQ. This CDR3 region has 15 residues. The CDR3: CASGQDGQGNQPQHF. CDR3 DNA sequence: TGTGCCAGCGGCCAGGACGGACAGGGGAATCAGCCCCAGCATTTT.

This chain connects TRBV5-1 to TRBJ2-7, with 9 bases that match TRBD1. The junction had 8 bases not matched to a gene; V was cut back by 2 bases and J by 5 bases. Germline CDR1 is SGHRS and CDR2 is YFSETQ. The CDR3 sequence is 15 residues long. CDR3 DNA sequence: TGCGCCAGCAGCTTTGGGACAGGGTTGCTACACGAGCAGTACTTC. It encodes CASSFGTGLLHEQYF.

The rearrangement links TRBV10-3 to TRBJ2-7; 8 bases fit TRBD1. The CDR3 spans 15 residues. Germline CDR1 ENHRY, CDR2 SYGVKD. Trimming at V came to 6 bases and at J to 4 bases, leaving 11 bases not matched to a gene. DNA for the CDR3: TGTGCCATCAGCGCCGGGACAGGCACGATTTACGAGCAGTACTTC. Translated: CAISAGTGTIYEQYF.

To note about this clone: This likely stems from a read error, as it lies one base from a far larger clone. The sample carries other DNA sequences with the same CDR3. The rearrangement uses TRBV30 and TRBJ1-1, with D tentatively TRBD1 (5 bases). This CDR3 region has 12 residues. The V end lost 4 bases, the J end lost 5 bases, and 11 bases lay between the germline ends. Germline CDR1 GTSNPN, CDR2 SVGIG (reference sequence). In DNA form, the CDR3 reads TGTGCCTGGAAGCGGGGGTCAACTGAAGCTTTCTTT. It yields the protein CAWKRGSTEAFF.

V and J are TRBV7-3 and TRBJ2-1; no clear D gene. Germline assignment: CDR1 SGHTA and CDR2 FQGTGA. V lost 2 bases to trimming and J lost 0 bases, with 8 bases between them. The CDR3 consists of 15 residues. CDR3 nucleotides: TGTGCCAGCAGCTTAGAAGGGTTCTCCTACAATGAGCAGTTCTTC. It encodes CASSLEGFSYNEQFF. Based on the CDR3 plus reference TRBV7-3 and TRBJ2-1, the full variable domain is GAGVSQTPSNKVTEKGKYVELRCDPISGHTALYWYRQSLGQGPEFLIYFQGTGAADDSGLPNDRFFAVRPEGSVSTLKIQRTERGDSAVYLCASSLEGFSYNEQFFGPGTRLTVL.

Comments on this clone: A read error likely explains this, since a far larger clone differs by one base. The chain combines TRBV11-3 with TRBJ2-7; maybe TRBD1 (5 bases). CDR1 and CDR2 (germline): SGHNT, YENEEA. V was pared by 5 bases and J by 0 bases, with 26 bases between. The CDR3 has 19 residues. DNA for the CDR3: TGTGCCAGCAGCCTACCTGGACACCTACTACCCGATAGCTCCTACGAGCAGTACTTC. Translated, it gives CASSLPGHLLPDSSYEQYF.

The rearrangement uses TRBV6-1 and TRBJ2-7; D might be TRBD1 (6 bases). V was shortened by 3 bases and J by 2 bases, with 17 bases between the two germline ends. Germline CDR1 is MNHNS and CDR2 is SASEGT. This CDR3 region has 16 residues. The CDR3 sequence: CASSERTAFITYEQYF. DNA of the CDR3: TGTGCCAGCAGTGAGCGGACAGCCTTTATAACCTACGAGCAGTACTTC.

The chain is built from TRBV7-9 and TRBJ1-2; D gene unclear. The CDR3 totals 14 residues. V was trimmed by 1 base and J by 0 bases, leaving 6 bases between them. Germline lookup yields CDR1 SEHNR and CDR2 FQNEAQ (reference sequence). CDR3 bases: TGTGCCAGCAGCTTAGGAGGCGCTAACTATGGCTACACCTTC. Translated: CASSLGGANYGYTF.

In the case of this clone: Given a far larger clone just one base away, this is likely a sequencing read error. This sequence joins TRBV6-4 and TRBJ1-1, with D possibly matching TRBD1 (5 bases). CDR1 MRHNA and CDR2 SNTAGT come from the germline V gene. V lost 3 bases, J lost 3 bases, and 23 bases lay in between. The CDR3 runs to 18 residues. The DNA for the CDR3 is TGTGCCAGCAGTGAAATCTCCAGGGTCTTAGCTCGGGACACTGAAGCTTTCTTT. It is translated as CASSEISRVLARDTEAFF.